This T cell receptor (beta chain) was captured in a study of T-cell memory formation after mild COVID-19. MiXCR, applied by TCRdb to the 5' RACE reads, yields one record per CDR3 protein. The table includes about 400,000 distinct CDR3 sequences, 18% detected once. The CDR3 consists of 15 residues. In germline, CDR1 is SGDLS, CDR2 YYNGEE. V gave up 0 bases and J gave up 2 bases, with 9 bases separating them. The rearrangement uses TRBV9 and TRBJ2-1, with D unclear. Input material: PBMCs or a T cell subset sorted from them (not recorded which). The source of this sequence is a man between 18 and 29 years old who had mild COVID-19 (a few samples of this study predate the infection). Cell type and time point are not known. The CDR3 sequence: CASSVAMATYNEQFF. CDR3 nucleotide sequence: TGTGCCAGCAGCGTAGCTATGGCCACCTACAATGAGCAGTTCTTC.